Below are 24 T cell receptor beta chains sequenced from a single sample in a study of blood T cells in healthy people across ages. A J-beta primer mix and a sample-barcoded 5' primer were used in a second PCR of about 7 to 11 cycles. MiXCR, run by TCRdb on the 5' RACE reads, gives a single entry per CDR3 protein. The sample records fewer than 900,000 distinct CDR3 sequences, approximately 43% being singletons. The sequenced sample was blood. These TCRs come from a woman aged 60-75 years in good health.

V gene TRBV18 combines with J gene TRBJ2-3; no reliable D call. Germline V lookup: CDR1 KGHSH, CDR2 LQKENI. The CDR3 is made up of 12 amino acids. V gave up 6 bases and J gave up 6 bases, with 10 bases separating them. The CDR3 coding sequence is TGTGCCAGCTCTTCCTCGGAGGATACGCAGTATTTT. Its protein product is CASSSSEDTQYF.

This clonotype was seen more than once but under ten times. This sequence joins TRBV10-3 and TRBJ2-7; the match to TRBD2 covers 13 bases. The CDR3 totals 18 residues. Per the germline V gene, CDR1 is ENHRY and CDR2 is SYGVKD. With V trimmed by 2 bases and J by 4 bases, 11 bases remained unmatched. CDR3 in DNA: TGTGCCATCAGTGAGGGGGGGACTAGCGGGACCAAAGGTTACGAGCAGTACTTC. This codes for CAISEGGTSGTKGYEQYF.

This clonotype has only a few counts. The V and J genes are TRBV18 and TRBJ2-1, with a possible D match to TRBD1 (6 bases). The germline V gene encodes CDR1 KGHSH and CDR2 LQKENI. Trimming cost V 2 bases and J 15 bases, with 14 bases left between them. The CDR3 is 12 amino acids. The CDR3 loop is CASSPGQSKGFF. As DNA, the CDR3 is TGTGCCAGCTCACCAGGACAGTCAAAGGGGTTCTTC.

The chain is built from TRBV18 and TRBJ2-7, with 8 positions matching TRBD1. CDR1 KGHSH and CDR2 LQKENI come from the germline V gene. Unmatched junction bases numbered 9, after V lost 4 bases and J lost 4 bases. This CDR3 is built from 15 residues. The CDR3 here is CASSRSTGAQYEQYF. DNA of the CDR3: TGTGCCAGCTCACGGTCGACAGGGGCCCAGTACGAGCAGTACTTC. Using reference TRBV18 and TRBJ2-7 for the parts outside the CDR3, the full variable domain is NAGVMQNPRHLVRRRGQEARLRCSPMKGHSHVYWYRQLPEEGLKFMVYLQKENIIDESGMPKERFSAEFPKEGPSILRIQQVVRGDSAAYFCASSRSTGAQYEQYFGPGTRLTVT.

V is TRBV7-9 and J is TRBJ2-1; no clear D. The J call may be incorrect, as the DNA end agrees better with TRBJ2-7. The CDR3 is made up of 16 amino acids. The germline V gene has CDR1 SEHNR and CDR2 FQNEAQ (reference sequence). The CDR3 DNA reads TGTGCCAGCAGCTTCGAGGAGATAAACTCCTACAATGAGCAGTACTTC. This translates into CASSFEEINSYNEQYF.

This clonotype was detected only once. DNA for the CDR3: TGTGCCAGCAGTAAATCTTACAGCGGGGTAAACACCGGGGAGCTGTTTTTT. This translates into CASSKSYSGVNTGELFF. The chain has TRBV6-6 and TRBJ2-2, with 7 positions matching TRBD2. Germline assignment: CDR1 MNHNY and CDR2 SVGAGI (reference sequence). Trimming took 5 bases from V and 2 from J; bases not matched to a gene: 11. This CDR3 comprises 17 residues.

This CDR3 reads CASSRTGRPTEQYF. The CDR3 DNA follows: TGTGCCAGCAGCCGGACAGGTCGGCCCACTGAGCAGTACTTC. J is TRBJ2-5 and V is TRBV7-3, with 7 bases fitting TRBD1. The CDR3 length is 14 residues. The germline V gene has CDR1 SGHTA and CDR2 FQGTGA. The V and J ends lost 5 bases and 11 bases, in that order; junction bases with no gene match: 14.

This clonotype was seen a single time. The CDR3: CASSPKRESYEQYF. The CDR3 DNA is TGTGCCAGCAGCCCTAAGCGGGAGTCCTACGAGCAGTACTTC. V and J are TRBV7-8 and TRBJ2-7; 8 nucleotides agree with TRBD2. Germline CDR1 reads SGHVS; CDR2 reads FQNEAQ. CDR3 length: 14 amino acids. Losses at the gene ends were 5 bases for V and 1 base for J; bases not matched to a gene: 4.

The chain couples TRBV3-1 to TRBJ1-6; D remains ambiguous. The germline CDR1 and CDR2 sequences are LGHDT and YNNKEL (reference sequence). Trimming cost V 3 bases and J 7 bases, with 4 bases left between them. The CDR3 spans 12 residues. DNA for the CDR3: TGTGCCAGCAGCCAGTCAAATTCACCCCTCCACTTT. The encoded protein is CASSQSNSPLHF.

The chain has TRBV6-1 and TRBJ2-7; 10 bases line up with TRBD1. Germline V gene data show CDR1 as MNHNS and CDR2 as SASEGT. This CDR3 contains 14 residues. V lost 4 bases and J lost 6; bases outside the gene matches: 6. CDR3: CASSAGQGIGEQYF. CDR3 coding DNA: TGTGCCAGCAGTGCGGGACAGGGGATCGGCGAGCAGTACTTC.

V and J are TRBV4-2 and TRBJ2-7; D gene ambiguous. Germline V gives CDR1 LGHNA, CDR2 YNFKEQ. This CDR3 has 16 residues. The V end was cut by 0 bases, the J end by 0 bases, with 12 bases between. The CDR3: CASSQEGTTSSYEQYF. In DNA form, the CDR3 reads TGTGCCAGCAGCCAAGAGGGCACAACGAGCTCCTACGAGCAGTACTTC.

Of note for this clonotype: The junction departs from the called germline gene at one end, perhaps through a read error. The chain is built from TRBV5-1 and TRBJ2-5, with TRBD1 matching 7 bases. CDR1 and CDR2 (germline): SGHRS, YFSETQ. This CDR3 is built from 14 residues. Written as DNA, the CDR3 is TGCGCCAGCAGCTGGGACAGTATTCAAGAGGCCCAGTACTTC. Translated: CASSWDSIQEAQYF. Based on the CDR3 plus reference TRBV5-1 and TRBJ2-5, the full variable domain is KAGVTQTPRYLIKTRGQQVTLSCSPISGHRSVSWYQQTPGQGLQFLFEYFSETQRNKGNFPGRFSGRQFSNSRSEMNVSTLELGDSALYLCASSWDSIQEAQYFGPGTRLLVL.

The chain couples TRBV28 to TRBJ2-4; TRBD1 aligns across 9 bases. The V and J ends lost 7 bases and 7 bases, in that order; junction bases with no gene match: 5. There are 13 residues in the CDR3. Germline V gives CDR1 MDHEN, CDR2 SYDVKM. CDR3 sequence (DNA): TGTGCCAGCACCCGGGACAGGGAGAACATTCAGTACTTC. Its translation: CASTRDRENIQYF.

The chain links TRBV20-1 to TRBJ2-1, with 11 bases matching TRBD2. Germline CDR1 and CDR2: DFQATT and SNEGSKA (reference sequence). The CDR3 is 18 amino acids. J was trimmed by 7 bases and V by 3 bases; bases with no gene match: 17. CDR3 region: CSASPLTSGRETRNEQFF. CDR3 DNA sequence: TGCAGTGCTAGCCCCCTTACTAGCGGGAGAGAGACTAGGAATGAGCAGTTCTTC.

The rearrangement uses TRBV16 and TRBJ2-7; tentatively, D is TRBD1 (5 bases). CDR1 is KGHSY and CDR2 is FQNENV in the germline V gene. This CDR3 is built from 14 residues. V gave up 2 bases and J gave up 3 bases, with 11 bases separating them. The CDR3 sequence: CASSQNEQDYEQYF. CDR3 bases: TGTGCCAGCAGCCAAAATGAACAGGACTACGAGCAGTACTTC.

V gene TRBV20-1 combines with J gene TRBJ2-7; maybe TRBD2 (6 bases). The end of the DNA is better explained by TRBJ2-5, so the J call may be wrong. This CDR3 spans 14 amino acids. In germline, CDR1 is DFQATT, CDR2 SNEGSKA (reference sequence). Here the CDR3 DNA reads TGCAGTGCTTTCGAGACCCGCGGGGCAGAGACCCAGTACTTC. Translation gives CSAFETRGAETQYF.

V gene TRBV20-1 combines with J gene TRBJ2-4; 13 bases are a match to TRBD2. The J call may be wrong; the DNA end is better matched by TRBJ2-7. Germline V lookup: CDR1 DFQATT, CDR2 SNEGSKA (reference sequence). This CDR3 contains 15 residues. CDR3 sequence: CSARATSGRGYEQYF. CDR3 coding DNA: TGCAGTGCTAGGGCCACTAGCGGGAGGGGCTACGAGCAGTACTTC.

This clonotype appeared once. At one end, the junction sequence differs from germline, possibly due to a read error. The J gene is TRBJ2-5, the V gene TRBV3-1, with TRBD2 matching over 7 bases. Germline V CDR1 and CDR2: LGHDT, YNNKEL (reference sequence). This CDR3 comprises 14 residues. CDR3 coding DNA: TGTGCCTGCAGCCAACCAGGGAGGGGAGAGACCCAGTACTTC. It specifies CACSQPGRGETQYF.

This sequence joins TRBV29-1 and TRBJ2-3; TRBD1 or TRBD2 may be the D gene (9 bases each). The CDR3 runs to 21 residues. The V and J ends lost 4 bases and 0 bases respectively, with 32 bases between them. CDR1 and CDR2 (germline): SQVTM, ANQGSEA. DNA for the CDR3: TGCAGCGTTGGGGTGGTGGGGACAGGGATACTAGCGGGTGCTAGCACAGATACGCAGTATTTT. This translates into CSVGVVGTGILAGASTDTQYF.

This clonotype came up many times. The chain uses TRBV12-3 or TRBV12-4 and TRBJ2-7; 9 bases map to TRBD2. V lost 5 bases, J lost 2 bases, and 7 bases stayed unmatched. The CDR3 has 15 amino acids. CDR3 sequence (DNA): TGTGCCAGCAGTCCAGCTAGCGGGATGGCCTACGAGCAGTACTTC. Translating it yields CASSPASGMAYEQYF.

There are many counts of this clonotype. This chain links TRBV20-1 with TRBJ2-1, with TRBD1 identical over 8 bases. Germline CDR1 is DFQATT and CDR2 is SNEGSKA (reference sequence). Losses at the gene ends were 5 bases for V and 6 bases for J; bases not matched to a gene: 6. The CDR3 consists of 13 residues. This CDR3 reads CSAPDRVGNEQFF. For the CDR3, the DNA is TGCAGTGCTCCGGACAGGGTGGGCAATGAGCAGTTCTTC.

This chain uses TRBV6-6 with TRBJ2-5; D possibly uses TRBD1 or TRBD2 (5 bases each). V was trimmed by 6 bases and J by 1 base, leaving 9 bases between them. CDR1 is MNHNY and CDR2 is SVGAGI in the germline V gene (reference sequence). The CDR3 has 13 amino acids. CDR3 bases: TGTGCCAGCAGGAGGGGCAGCCAAGAGACCCAGTACTTC. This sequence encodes CASRRGSQETQYF.

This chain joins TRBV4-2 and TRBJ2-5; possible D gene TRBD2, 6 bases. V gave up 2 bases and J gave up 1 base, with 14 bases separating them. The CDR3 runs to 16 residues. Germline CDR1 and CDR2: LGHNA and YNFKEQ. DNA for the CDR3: TGTGCCAGCAGCCAACCCACACTAGCTTCCCAAGAGACCCAGTACTTC. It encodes CASSQPTLASQETQYF.

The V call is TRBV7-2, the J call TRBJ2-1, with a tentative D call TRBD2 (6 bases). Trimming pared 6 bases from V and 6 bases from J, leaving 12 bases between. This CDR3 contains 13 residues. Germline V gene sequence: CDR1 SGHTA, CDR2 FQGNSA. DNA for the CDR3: TGTGCCAGCAGGTTGCCTAGCGTCAATGAGCAGTTCTTC. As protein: CASRLPSVNEQFF. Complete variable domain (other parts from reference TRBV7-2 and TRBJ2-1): GAGVSQSPSNKVTEKGKDVELRCDPISGHTALYWYRQSLGQGLEFLIYFQGNSAPDKSGLPSDRFSAERTGGSVSTLTIQRTQQEDSAVYLCASRLPSVNEQFFGPGTRLTVL.